A selection of T cell receptor beta chains follows, all from one sample in a study of cytomegalovirus exposure and HLA in healthy donors. The protocol was immunoSEQ multiplex PCR, while the TCRdb copy is restricted to in-frame clones and leaves out a portion. Here the sample spans 90,000 to 130,000 clones, roughly 68% being singletons. The specimen sequenced was PBMCs. The receptors stem from a woman in her 30s in good health and CMV-seronegative. Each CDR3 is given with its conserved first and last residue. The D gene is left open where the match is weak.

>TRBV7-9|TRBJ1-2|NA
CASSQTGYGYTF
>TRBV6-4|TRBJ1-1|NA
CASRPSGTAYTEAFF
>TRBV6-6|TRBJ2-7|TRBD1
CASRSWDRVDEQYF
>TRBV19|TRBJ1-2|NA
CASLRGGAGYTF
>TRBV12-5|TRBJ1-2|TRBD1
CASGPQGDYGYTF
>TRBV4-1|TRBJ2-5|TRBD2
CASSKDYSISKHSGRALETQYF
>TRBV7-9|TRBJ1-2|TRBD1
CASSGRTGYGYTF
>TRBV11-2|TRBJ2-7|NA
CASSLGAYEQYF
>TRBV6-5|TRBJ1-4|NA
CASSYQEATNEKLFF
>TRBV9|TRBJ1-2|TRBD1
CASSGLHPGTGGSGYTF
>TRBV27|TRBJ1-1|NA
CASSPDRISMRNTEAFF
>TRBV11-3|TRBJ1-2|TRBD1
CASSFQGDGGYTF
>TRBV30|TRBJ1-2|TRBD1
CAGGDREGYTF
>TRBV14|TRBJ2-7|NA
CASSQVGGFRSYEQYF
>TRBV18|TRBJ1-3|NA
CASSPPGASGNTIYF
>TRBV9|TRBJ2-3|TRBD2
CASGRGGGTDTQYF
>TRBV5-4|TRBJ2-3|TRBD2
CASSFGTSGTDTQYF
>TRBV9|TRBJ1-3|TRBD1
CASSPGQLSGNTIYF
>TRBV6-5|TRBJ1-2|TRBD1
CASSYTGTGDAYGYTF
>TRBV15|TRBJ1-1|NA
CATSRDEAGQAFF
>TRBV11-3|TRBJ1-1|NA
CASSRAGIRNTEAFF
>TRBV19|TRBJ2-5|TRBD1
CASGTGETQYF
>TRBV27|TRBJ1-2|NA
CASSFMRDTGTQGYTF
>TRBV9|TRBJ1-2|TRBD1
CASSGGWDREGYTF
>TRBV13|TRBJ2-6|NA
CASSLVASGANVLTF
>TRBV19|TRBJ1-1|NA
CASQRRSMNTEAFF
>TRBV19|TRBJ2-1|TRBD2
CASTPSGGGLDNEQFF
>TRBV6-5|TRBJ2-7|TRBD2
CASSYRPGGLEQYF
>TRBV6-1|TRBJ2-7|NA
CASTDPASSSYEQYF
>TRBV19|TRBJ2-1|NA
CASSIWENEQFF
>TRBV19|TRBJ1-1|TRBD1
CASTTSRGQDREGNTEAFF
>TRBV14|TRBJ1-3|NA
CAWSQGHSGNTIYF
>TRBV29-1|TRBJ2-1|TRBD2
CSATGTSGSSYNEQFF